The TCR beta chain described here comes from a study of spatial heterogeneity in lung cancer. The CDR3 spans 14 residues. Germline CDR1 SGHNT, CDR2 YENEEA. Regarding time point: sample taken at primary tumor resection. Each CDR3 protein gets one entry after TCRdb re-called the 5' RACE reads with MiXCR. The sample holds approximately 15,000 distinct CDR3 sequences, just over 3.5% seen once. At least ten counts were recorded for this clonotype. The junction differs from germline at one of its ends, possibly a read error. This beta chain turned up in a library designed for alpha chains; as an off-target read, its abundance says little.

This clonotype was obtained from a male donor with early-stage non-small cell lung cancer. The specimen comprised normal lung tissue next to the tumor, sampled at surgery. The V call is TRBV11-3, the J call TRBJ1-1, with no clear D. DNA for the CDR3: TGTGCCAGCAGCCTAGAGGCGACACGCGATGAAGCTTTCTTT. This gives the protein CASSLEATRDEAFF.